These 2 T cell receptor beta chains originate from one sample sequenced in a study of CD8 T cells in ankylosing spondylitis. TCRdb ran MiXCR on the 5' RACE reads and lists one entry per CDR3 protein. Of about 200,000 distinct CDR3 sequences listed, around 13% are singletons. The sequenced sample consisted of blood, either unsorted or a sorted T cell fraction (not recorded which). Receptors originate from a male donor with ankylosing spondylitis or in good health (not recorded which).

V gene TRBV20-1 combines with J gene TRBJ2-5, with a possible D match to TRBD2 (6 bases). V was pared by 0 bases and J by 1 base, with 9 bases between. The CDR3 extends over 14 amino acids. The germline gives CDR1 DFQATT, CDR2 SNEGSKA (reference sequence). CDR3 in amino acids: CSARDRRGQETQYF. CDR3 nucleotides: TGCAGTGCTAGAGATAGGCGGGGCCAAGAGACCCAGTACTTC.

This clonotype was seen more than once but under ten times. The chain couples TRBV4-2 to TRBJ2-1, with D uncertain. Trimming pared 0 bases from V and 5 bases from J, leaving 8 bases between. This CDR3 has 14 amino acids. Germline CDR1 and CDR2: LGHNA and YNFKEQ. The CDR3 is CASSQDKGDNEQFF. CDR3 nucleotide sequence: TGTGCCAGCAGCCAAGATAAGGGCGACAATGAGCAGTTCTTC.